The T cell receptor beta chain described here comes from a study of shared clonotypes between healthy human individuals. Study-level results: The expectation was that sequencing depth would affect clonotype sharing among donors. A generally larger estimated richness was seen in naive subsets than in memory subsets.

Remarks on this clone: Its matching antigen is unknown.

The investigators split CD4+ cells into a CD45RA+ naive subset and a CD45RA-negative memory subset. Study processing details: As immunoSEQ supplied junction-only sequences (without quality scores), filtering differed. Generated by immunoSEQ multiplex PCR, the TCRdb table keeps only in-frame clones and is missing some. That table furnishes V, J and clone size, whereas the DNA furnished D and trimming. The sample lists over a million clones, roughly 96% seen once, with 1% to 1.5% in the top ten. CDR1 LGHNT and CDR2 FRNRAP come from the germline V gene. The CDR3 contains 17 residues. Trimming left V 0 bases short and J 0 bases short, with 13 bases between.

The sequencing input was naive CD4+ T cells sorted from blood. The subset here: CD45RA+ positively selected. This TCR was sampled from a man aged 30-40 years in good health. The chain carries TRBV12-5 and TRBJ2-3; D is tentatively TRBD1 or TRBD2 (5 bases each). The CDR3 nucleotides read TGTGCTAGTGGTTTGGTAACCCGGGGCACTAGCACAGATACGCAGTATTTT. This translates into CASGLVTRGTSTDTQYF.